What follows is one T cell receptor (beta chain) and its context. Its antigen is unknown. This table comes from immunoSEQ multiplex PCR, and its TCRdb copy is limited to in-frame clones, with some not included. Among under 20,000 clones, 92% were seen once, and the ten largest hold roughly 1.8%. Losses at the gene ends were 0 bases for V and 14 bases for J; bases not matched to a gene: 11. Germline CDR1 is SGHNT and CDR2 is YYREEE (reference sequence). This CDR3 comprises 14 residues. The data stem from a study of lymphopenia after photon versus proton radiotherapy. Study results and limitations: Photon-treated patients lost naive T cells and TCR diversity; proton-treated stayed stable. Only patients who died were analyzed for survival; proton advantage is unproven. In patients who died, overall survival fell as post-nadir TCR diversity dropped more.

The receptor was isolated from a woman aged 40 to 55 with cholangiocarcinoma. The sequenced sample was peripheral blood, obtained from a patient treated with photon-based radiotherapy. The rearrangement uses TRBV5-4 and TRBJ2-1, with 7 bases identical to TRBD1. DNA of the CDR3: TGTGCCAGCAGCTTGGCCGAGGGGGCGGAAGAGGAGTTCTTC. Translation gives CASSLAEGAEEEFF.